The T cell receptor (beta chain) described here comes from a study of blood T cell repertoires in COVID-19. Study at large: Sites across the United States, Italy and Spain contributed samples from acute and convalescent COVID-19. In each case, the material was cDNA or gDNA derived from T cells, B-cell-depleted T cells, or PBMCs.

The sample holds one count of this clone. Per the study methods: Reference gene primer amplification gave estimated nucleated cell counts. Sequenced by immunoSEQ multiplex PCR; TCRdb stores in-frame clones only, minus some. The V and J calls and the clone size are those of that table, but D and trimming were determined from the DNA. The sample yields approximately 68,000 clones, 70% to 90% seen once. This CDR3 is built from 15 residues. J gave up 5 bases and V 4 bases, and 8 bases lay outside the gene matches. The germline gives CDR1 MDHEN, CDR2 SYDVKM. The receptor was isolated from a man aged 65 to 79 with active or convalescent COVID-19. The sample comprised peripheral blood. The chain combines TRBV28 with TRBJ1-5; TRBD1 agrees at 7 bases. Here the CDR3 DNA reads TGTGCCAGCAGTTCGCAGGGACAGCCTCATCAGCCCCAGCATTTT. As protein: CASSSQGQPHQPQHF.